The present entry profiles one TCR beta chain with its context. The source of the sample is a study of blood T cell repertoires in COVID-19. About the study: Material from acute and convalescent COVID-19 was sourced from the United States, Italy and Spain. Sources were T cells, B-cell-depleted T cells, or PBMCs; the material itself was cDNA or gDNA.

V lost 0 bases to trimming and J lost 0 bases, with 6 bases between them. The germline gives CDR1 SGHVS, CDR2 FNYEAQ. The CDR3 length is 15 residues. Authors' methods: Amplification of reference gene primers was used by the study to estimate nucleated cell counts. Profiling relied on immunoSEQ multiplex PCR, and the TCRdb table lists in-frame clones only, not all of them. The V and J calls and clone size were taken over from that table, and D and trimming were inferred from the DNA. The sample includes fewer than 350,000 clones, around 87% of them seen just once. The clonotype comes from a woman in her thirties who had recovered from COVID-19. The chain employs TRBV7-6 and TRBJ2-1, with D unclear. Sequenced material: peripheral blood. CDR3 residues: CASSLAARSYNEQFF. CDR3 nucleotide sequence: TGTGCCAGCAGCTTAGCAGCGCGCTCCTACAATGAGCAGTTCTTC.